Sequencing of this T cell receptor (beta chain) was carried out in a study of blood T cell repertoires in COVID-19. Overall study context: Donors in the United States, Italy and Spain gave samples during acute or convalescent COVID-19.

The CDR3 extends over 13 amino acids. Per the germline V gene, CDR1 is SNHLY and CDR2 is FYNNEI. Unmatched junction bases numbered 7, after V lost 8 bases and J lost 6 bases. Authors' data handling: Quantification of nucleated cells was approximated via reference gene primer amplification. This table comes from immunoSEQ multiplex PCR, and its TCRdb copy is limited to in-frame clones, with some not included. The V and J calls and clone size come from that table; D and trimming were worked out from the DNA. The sample holds about 86,000 clones; approximately 88% are singletons and the top ten take under 35%.

The genes are TRBV2 and TRBJ2-1; 7 nucleotides line up with TRBD2. Sequenced sample: peripheral blood. The TCR originated in a woman older than 75 with active or convalescent COVID-19. The CDR3 reads CASGLVASNEQFF. CDR3 sequence (DNA): TGTGCCAGCGGACTAGTCGCCTCCAATGAGCAGTTCTTC.